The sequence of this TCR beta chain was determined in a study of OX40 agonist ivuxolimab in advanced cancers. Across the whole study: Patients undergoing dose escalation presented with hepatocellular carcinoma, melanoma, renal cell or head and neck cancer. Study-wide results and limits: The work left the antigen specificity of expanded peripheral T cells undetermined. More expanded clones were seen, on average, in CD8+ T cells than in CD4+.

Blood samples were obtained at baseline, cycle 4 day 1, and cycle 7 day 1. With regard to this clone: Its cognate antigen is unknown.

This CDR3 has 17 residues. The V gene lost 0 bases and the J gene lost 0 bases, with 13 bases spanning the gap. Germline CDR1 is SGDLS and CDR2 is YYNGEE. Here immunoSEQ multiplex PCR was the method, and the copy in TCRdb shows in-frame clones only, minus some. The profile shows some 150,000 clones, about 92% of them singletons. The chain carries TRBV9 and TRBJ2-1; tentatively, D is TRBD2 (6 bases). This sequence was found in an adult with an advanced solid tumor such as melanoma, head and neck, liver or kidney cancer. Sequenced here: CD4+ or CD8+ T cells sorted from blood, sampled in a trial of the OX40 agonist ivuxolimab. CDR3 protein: CASSVGHSGSSYNEQFF. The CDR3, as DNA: TGTGCCAGCAGCGTAGGTCATAGCGGAAGCTCCTACAATGAGCAGTTCTTC.